This T cell receptor beta chain was recorded in a study of blood T cell repertoires in COVID-19. Turning to the study itself: Sources were T cells, B-cell-depleted T cells, or PBMCs; the material itself was cDNA or gDNA.

Recruits, aged roughly 18 to 100 years, lived in 20 to 30 US areas. The repertoire was sequenced with immunoSEQ multiplex PCR; TCRdb's copy has only in-frame clones and lacks some. This table holds 250,000 to 300,000 clones, approximately 91% found once. Trimming cost V 6 bases and J 7 bases, with 19 bases left between them. Germline CDR1 SGDLS, CDR2 YYNGEE. The CDR3 covers 15 residues. The material sequenced was PBMCs or T cells enriched from blood (not recorded which). The chain joins TRBV9 to TRBJ2-2, with D perhaps TRBD2 (6 bases). The receptor was derived from a woman aged 25 to 39 who had recovered from COVID-19. The CDR3 protein is CASTTLGGLNGELFF. Written as DNA, the CDR3 is TGTGCCAGCACCACCCTTGGAGGGCTTAACGGGGAGCTGTTTTTT.